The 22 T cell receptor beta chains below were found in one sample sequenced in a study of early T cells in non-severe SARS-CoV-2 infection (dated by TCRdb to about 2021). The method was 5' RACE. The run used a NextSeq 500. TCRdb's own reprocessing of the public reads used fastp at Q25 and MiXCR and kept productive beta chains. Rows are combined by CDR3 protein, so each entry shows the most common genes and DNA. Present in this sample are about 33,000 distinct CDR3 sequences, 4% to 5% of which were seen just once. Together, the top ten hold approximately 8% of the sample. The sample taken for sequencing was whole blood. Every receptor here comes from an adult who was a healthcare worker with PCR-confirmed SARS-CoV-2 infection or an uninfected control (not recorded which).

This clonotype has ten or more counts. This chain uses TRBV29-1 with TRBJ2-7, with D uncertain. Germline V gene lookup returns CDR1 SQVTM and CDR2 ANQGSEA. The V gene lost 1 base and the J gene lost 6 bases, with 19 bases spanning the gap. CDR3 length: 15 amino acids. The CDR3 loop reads CSVEASDSVYVEQYF. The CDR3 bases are TGCAGCGTTGAAGCGTCTGACTCAGTCTACGTCGAGCAGTACTTC.

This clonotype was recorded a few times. This CDR3 reads CSADRGQETQYF. As DNA, the CDR3 is TGCAGCGCCGACAGGGGCCAAGAGACCCAGTACTTC. This chain uses TRBV29-1 with TRBJ2-5; 8 bases are a match to TRBD1. The CDR3 length is 12 residues. The junction had 2 bases not matched to a gene; V was cut back by 7 bases and J by 1 base. Germline-derived CDR1 and CDR2 are SQVTM and ANQGSEA.

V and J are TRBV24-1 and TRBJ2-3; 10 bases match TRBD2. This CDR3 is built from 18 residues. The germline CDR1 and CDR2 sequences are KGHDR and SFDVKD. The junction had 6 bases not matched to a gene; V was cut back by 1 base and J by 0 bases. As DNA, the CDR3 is TGTGCCACCAGTGATTTTGTTCTAGCGGGGGCTAGCACAGATACGCAGTATTTT. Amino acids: CATSDFVLAGASTDTQYF.

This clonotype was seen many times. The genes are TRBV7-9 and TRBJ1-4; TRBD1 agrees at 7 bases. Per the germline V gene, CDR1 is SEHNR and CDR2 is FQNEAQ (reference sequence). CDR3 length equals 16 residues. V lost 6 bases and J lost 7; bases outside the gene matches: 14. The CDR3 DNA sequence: TGTGCCAGCAGTACCAGTAGAGGGGGCAAGAGTGAAAAACTGTTTTTT. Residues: CASSTSRGGKSEKLFF.

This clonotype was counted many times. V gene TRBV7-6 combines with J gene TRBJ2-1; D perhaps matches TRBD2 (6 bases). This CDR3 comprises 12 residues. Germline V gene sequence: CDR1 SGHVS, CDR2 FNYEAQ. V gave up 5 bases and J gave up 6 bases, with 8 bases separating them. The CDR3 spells CASSATSNEQFF. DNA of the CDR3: TGTGCCAGCAGCGCGACTAGCAATGAGCAGTTCTTC.

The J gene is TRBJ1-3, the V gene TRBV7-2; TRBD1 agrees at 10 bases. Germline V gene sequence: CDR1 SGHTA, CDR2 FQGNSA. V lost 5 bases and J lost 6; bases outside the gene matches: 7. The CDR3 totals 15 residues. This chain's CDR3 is CASSPGTGAENTIYF. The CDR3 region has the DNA TGTGCCAGCAGCCCAGGGACAGGGGCTGAAAACACCATATATTTT.

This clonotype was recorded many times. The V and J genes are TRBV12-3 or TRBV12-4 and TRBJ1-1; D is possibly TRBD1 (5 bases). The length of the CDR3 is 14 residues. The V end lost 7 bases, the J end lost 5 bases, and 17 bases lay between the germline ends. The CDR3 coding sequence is TGTGCCAGCACTCTAGGGACCCGAGAAACTGAAGCTTTCTTT. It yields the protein CASTLGTRETEAFF.

CDR3 loop: CASSLASSYNEQFF. Written as DNA, the CDR3 is TGTGCCAGCAGTTTAGCTAGCTCCTACAATGAGCAGTTCTTC. V and J are TRBV27 and TRBJ2-1; D uncertain. Germline V gene sequence: CDR1 MNHEY, CDR2 SMNVEV (reference sequence). This CDR3 is 14 amino acids long. V was shortened by 2 bases and J by 0 bases, with 5 bases between the two germline ends.

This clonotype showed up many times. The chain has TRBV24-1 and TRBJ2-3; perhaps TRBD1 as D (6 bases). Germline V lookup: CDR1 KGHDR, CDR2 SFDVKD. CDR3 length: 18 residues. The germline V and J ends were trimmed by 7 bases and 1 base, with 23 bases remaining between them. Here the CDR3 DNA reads TGTGCCACCAGCGTTGGTCCGGGCAGGGGAGCGGGCACAGATACGCAGTATTTT. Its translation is CATSVGPGRGAGTDTQYF.

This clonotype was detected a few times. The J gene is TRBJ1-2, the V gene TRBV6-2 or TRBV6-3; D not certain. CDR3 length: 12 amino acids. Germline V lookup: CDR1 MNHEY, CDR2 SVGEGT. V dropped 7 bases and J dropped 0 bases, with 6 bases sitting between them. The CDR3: CASTDSNYGYTF. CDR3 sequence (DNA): TGTGCCAGCACGGATTCTAACTATGGCTACACCTTC.

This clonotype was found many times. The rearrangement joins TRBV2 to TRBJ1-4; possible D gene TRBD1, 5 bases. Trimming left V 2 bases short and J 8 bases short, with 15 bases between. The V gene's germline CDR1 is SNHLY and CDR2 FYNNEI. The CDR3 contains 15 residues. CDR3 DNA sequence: TGTGCCAGCAGTGAATCTAAGGGGCAGGGAGAAAAACTGTTTTTT. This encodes CASSESKGQGEKLFF.

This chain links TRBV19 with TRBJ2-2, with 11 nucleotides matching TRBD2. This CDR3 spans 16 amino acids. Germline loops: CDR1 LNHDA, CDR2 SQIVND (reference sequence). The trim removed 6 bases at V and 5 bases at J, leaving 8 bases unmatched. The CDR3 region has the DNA TGTGCCAGTAGAACTAGCGGGGGCCTAGGGACCGGGGAGCTGTTTTTT. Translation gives CASRTSGGLGTGELFF.

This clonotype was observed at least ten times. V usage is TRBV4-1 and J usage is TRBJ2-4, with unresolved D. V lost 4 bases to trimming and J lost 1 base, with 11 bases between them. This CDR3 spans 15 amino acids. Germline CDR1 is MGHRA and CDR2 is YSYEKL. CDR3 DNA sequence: TGCGCCAGCAGCCTTTCTTTCGGGGCCAAAAACATTCAGTACTTC. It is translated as CASSLSFGAKNIQYF.

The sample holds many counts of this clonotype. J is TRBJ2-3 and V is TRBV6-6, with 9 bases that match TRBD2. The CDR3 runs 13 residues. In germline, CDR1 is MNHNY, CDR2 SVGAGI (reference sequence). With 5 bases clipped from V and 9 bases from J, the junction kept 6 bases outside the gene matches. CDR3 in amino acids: CASSVSSGDTQYF. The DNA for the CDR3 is TGTGCCAGCAGTGTTTCTAGCGGGGACACGCAGTATTTT.

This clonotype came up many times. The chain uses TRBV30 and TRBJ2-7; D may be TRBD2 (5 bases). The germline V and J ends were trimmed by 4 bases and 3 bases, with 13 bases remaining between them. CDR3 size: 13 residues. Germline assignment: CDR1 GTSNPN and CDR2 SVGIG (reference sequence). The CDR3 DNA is TGTGCCTGGACCGGCGGCCGGGGCTACGAGCAGTACTTC. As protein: CAWTGGRGYEQYF. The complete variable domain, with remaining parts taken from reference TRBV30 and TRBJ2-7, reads SQTIHQWPATLVQPVGSPLSLECTVEGTSNPNLYWYRQAAGRGLQLLFYSVGIGQISSEVPQNLSASRPQDRQFILSSKKLLLSDSGFYLCAWTGGRGYEQYFGPGTRLTVT.

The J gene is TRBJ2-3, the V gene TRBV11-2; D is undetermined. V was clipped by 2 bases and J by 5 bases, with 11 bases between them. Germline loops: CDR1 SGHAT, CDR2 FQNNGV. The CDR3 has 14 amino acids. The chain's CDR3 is CASSLLLSRDTQYF. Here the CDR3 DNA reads TGTGCCAGCAGCTTACTACTATCGAGAGATACGCAGTATTTT.

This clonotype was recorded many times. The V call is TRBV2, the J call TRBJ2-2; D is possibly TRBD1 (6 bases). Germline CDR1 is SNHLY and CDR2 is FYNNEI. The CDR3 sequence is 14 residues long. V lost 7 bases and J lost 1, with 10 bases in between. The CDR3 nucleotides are TGTGCCAGCACCCCGGGACAGAACACCGGGGAGCTGTTTTTT. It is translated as CASTPGQNTGELFF. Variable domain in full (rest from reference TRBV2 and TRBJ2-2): EPEVTQTPSHQVTQMGQEVILRCVPISNHLYFYWYRQILGQKVEFLVSFYNNEISEKSEIFDDQFSVERPDGSNFTLKIRSTKLEDSAMYFCASTPGQNTGELFFGEGSRLTVL.

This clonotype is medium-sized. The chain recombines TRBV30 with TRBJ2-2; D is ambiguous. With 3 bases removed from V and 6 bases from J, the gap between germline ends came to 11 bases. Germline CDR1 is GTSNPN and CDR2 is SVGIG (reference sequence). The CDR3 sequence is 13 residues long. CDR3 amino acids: CAWRWPTPGELFF. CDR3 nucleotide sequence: TGTGCCTGGAGGTGGCCGACACCCGGGGAGCTGTTTTTT.

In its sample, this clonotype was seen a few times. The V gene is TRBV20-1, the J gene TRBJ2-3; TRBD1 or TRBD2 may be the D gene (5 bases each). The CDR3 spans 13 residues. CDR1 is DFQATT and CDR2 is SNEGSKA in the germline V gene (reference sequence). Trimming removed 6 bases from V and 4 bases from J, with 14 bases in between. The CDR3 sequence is CSARGKGSDTQYF. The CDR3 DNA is TGCAGTGCGAGGGGCAAAGGTTCAGATACGCAGTATTTT.

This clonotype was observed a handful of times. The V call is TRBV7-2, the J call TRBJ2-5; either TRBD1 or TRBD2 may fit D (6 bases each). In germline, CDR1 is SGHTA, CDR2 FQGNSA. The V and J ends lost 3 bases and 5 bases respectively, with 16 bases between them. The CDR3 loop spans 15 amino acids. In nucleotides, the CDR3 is TGTGCCAGCAGCTTGAGTCGGGGGCGGCGGGAGACCCAGTACTTC. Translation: CASSLSRGRRETQYF.

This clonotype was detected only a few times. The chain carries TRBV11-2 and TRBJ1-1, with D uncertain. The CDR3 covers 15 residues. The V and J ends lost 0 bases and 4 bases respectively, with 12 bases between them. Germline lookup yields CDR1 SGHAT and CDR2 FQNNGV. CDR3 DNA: TGTGCCAGCAGCTTAGATGGAGGGTCGGGCACTGAAGCTTTCTTT. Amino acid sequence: CASSLDGGSGTEAFF.

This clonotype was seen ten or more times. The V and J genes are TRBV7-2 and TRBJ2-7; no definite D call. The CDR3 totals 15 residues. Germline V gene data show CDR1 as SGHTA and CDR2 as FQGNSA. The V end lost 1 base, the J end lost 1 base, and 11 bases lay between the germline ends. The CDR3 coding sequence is TGTGCCAGCAGCTTAGATCGGTTAGGTTCCTACGAGCAGTACTTC. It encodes CASSLDRLGSYEQYF.